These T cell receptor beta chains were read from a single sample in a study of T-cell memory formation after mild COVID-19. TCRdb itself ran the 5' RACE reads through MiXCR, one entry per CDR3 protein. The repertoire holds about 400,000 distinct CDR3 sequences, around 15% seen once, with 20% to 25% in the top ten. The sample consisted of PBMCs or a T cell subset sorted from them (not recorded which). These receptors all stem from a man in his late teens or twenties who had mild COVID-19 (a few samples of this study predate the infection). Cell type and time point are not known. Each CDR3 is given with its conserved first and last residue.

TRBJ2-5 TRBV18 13 CASSPGGEETQYF
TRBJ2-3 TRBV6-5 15 CASSRTGSFADTQYF
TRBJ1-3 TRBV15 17 CATSRDPGLISGNTIYF
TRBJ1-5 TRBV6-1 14 CASSEGTGTQPQHF
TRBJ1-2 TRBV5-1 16 CASRRDGRQTNYGYTF
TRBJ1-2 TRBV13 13 CASSLGDLAGYTF
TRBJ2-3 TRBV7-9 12 CASRRTVDTQYF
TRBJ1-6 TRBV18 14 CASSPTGRNSPLHF
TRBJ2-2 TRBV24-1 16 CATSDGQGDNTGELFF
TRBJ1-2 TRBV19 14 CGTGDRLGNYGYTF
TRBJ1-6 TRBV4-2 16 CASSQGLGGLNSPLHF
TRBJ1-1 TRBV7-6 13 CASSLEVGVEAFF
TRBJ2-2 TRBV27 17 CASSLSWAGGGTGELFF
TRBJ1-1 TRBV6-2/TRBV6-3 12 CASKWRNTEAFF
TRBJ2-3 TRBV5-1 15 CASREQGGGADTQYF
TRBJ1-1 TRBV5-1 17 CASSPGPVTLLNTEAFF
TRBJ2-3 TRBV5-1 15 CASSDQAGGWDTQYF
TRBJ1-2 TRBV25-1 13 CASRPPGFYGYTF
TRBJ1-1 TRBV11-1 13 CASSFIRNTEAFF
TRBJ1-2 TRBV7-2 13 CASSSEDFRGYTF
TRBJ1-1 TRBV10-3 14 CAISAGQGGTEAFF
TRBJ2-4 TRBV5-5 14 CARKRGSAKNIQYF
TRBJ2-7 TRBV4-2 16 CASSQEGIAGVDEQYF
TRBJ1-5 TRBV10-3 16 CAISESVVIGNQPQHF
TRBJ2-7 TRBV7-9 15 CASSSPQKDSYEQYF
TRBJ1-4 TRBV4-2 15 CASSQPGTGNEKLFF
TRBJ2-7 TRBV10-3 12 CAITGDFGEQYF
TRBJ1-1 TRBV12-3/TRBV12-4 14 CASNWDSMNTEAFF
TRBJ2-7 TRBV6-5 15 CASSYSATGGIEQYF
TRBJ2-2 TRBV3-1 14 CASSQTYYTGELFF
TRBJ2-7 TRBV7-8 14 CASSSSGGLYEQYF
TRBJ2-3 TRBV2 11 CASSELDTQYF
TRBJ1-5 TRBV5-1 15 CASSLDGGPDQPQHF
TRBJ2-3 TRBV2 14 CASSVSGVGDTQYF
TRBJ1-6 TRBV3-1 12 CASRITGSPLHF